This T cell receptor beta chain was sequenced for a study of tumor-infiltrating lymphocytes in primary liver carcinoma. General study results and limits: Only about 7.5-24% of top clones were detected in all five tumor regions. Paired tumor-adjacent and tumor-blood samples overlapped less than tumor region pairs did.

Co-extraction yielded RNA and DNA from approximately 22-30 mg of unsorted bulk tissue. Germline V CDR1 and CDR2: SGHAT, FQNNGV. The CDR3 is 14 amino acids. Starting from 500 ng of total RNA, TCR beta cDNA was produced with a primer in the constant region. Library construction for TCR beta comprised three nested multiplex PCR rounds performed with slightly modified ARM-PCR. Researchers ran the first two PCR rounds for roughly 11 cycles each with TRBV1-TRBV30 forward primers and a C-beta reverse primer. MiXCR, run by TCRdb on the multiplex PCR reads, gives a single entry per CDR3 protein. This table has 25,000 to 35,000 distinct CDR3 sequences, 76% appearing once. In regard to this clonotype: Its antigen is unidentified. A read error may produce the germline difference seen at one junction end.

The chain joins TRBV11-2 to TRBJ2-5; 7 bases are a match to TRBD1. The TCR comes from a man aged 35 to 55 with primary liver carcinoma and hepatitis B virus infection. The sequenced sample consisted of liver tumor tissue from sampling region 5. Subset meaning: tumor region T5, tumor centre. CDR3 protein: CAVSLGGWQETHYF. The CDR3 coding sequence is TGTGCCGTCAGCTTAGGGGGCTGGCAAGAGACCCATTACTTC.